What follows describes a single T cell receptor beta chain. Its antigen is currently not known. Within one base of it there is no much larger clone, and no base qualities were kept. The immunoSEQ hsTCRB v3.0 assay was used at survey level resolution to sequence the TRB variable region. TRB sequencing targeted a depth of roughly 35,000-55,000 T-cell genomes per sample. An Illumina MiSeq with a v3 150-cycle kit was used to sequence the pooled TRB libraries. The authors processed their data as follows. Repertoire analysis was performed in R inside a reproducible Nextflow workflow that covered QC, data transformation and analysis. LymphoSeq2, an R package for AIRR-Seq data exploration, was used to implement custom analyses. After excluding a few samples that yielded fewer than 5000 total TRB sequences, approximately 170 HIV repertoires remained for analysis. Among the approximately 180 HIV repertoires that were kept, 59 were collected before ART initiation and roughly 130 were collected after ART initiation. Repertoires were downsampled to 5000 TRB nucleotide sequences, with summary statistics averaged over 100 downsampling iterations. The analysis kept only TRB sequences whose CDR3 regions were at least seven amino acids long. Diversity was assessed using a clonality score derived from Shannon entropy and using the Gini coefficient. In the repertoire networks, any two of the top 5000 CDR3 amino acid sequences were connected whenever the two sequences differed by an edit distance of one. For TRB CDR3 amino acid sequences, GLIPH2 was used to predict antigen specificity groups and MHC restriction. CDR3 amino acid sequences were matched against VDJdb and McPAS-TCR to flag known CMV, EBV, HIV or tissue antigen associations. Pre-ART, post-ART and control groups were compared with Wilcoxon signed-rank tests and Holm-Bonferroni correction. This immuneACCESS table, as held by TCRdb, lists in-frame sequences with V and J called but not all clones. Of the missing ones, under half trace to an unresolved V gene in checked studies; the others have no known cause. That table supplies the V and J calls and clone size; D and trimming were determined from the DNA. This sample is represented by 20,000 to 25,000 clones; 79% of them were singletons. Around 9% of the sample goes to the ten largest clones.

The data belong to a study of long-term antiretroviral therapy in people with HIV (dated by TCRdb to between 2021 and 2022). A note on the overall study: The earliest samples were collected roughly a decade before the 2015 WHO recommendation for immediate ART, at a time when ART was usually postponed until CD4 counts fell. A total of under 250 cryopreserved PBMC samples came from 25 to 30 adults with confirmed HIV infection and were collected serially over a mean of roughly 6 years (range 1-12). Of the 30 participants with HIV, approximately twelve were female. No cross-contamination during QIAcube processing turned up in test extractions that ran a monoclonal T-cell line alongside 33 polyclonal samples. A retrospective serial study tested whether changes in peripheral blood TRB repertoire composition and diversity were associated with ART initiation and durable HIV suppression. General conclusions and limits of the study: Inferences about post-ART repertoire changes were limited because no data were available on ART adherence, viral resistance or therapy changes. Narrower CDR3 length ranges were observed in HIV repertoires than in controls, and an antigen-experienced repertoire with only a slight naive shift after ART was suggested by the network structure. Unsorted PBMC were profiled instead of sorted CD4+ and CD8+ T cells because pre-ART samples had limited cell numbers. At every time point, the repertoire was dominated by expanded TRB clones first identified before ART initiation, although this dominance fluctuated and, in many PLHIV, declined after ART. The samples were dated from about 2004 to 2018, and the ART regimens that were used may be less effective than current ART regimens. Owing to limited PBMC availability, only the TCR beta chain was sequenced, without alpha chain pairing. Starting ART was linked to a significant rise in TRB diversity, yet even with long-term ART the diversity remained significantly lower than in transplant donor controls.

Inclusion was restricted to participants for whom at least one PBMC sample before ART initiation and at least two post-ART samples were available. Treatment was received in the United States of America by all participants with HIV. Before DNA extraction, cryopreserved samples containing roughly 0.9-10 million PBMC were thawed and washed. At the time of the earliest PBMC sample, participants with HIV were aged between 23 and 54 years. Per participant, PBMC samples came from 1-4 timepoints prior to ART initiation and 2-8 timepoints following ART initiation, for a median of 7 samples. For every participant, serial HIV viral load, CD4+ T-cell count, ART history and demographic data were obtained. Genomic DNA was extracted from unsorted PBMC with a Qiagen kit on a QIAcube, processed in batches of 12 samples. V loses 4 bases of germline sequence and J loses 5 bases, and the interval between the two ends is 16 bases. From cysteine to phenylalanine, the CDR3 is 15 amino acids long. The read is trimmed to its CDR3 DNA, 45 bases read in frame from base 1. CDR1 SGHKS and CDR2 YYEKEE are derived from the germline V gene (reference sequence).

The sequencing here drew on unsorted PBMCs, taken 4.1 years after starting antiretroviral therapy. This clonotype originated in a woman aged 40 to 55 with HIV. The chain is made from TRBV5-5 and TRBJ2-1; the best D guess is TRBD2, with 7 bases matching. The DNA is TGTGCCAGCAGCCGGGGGCTAGCGGTAAACAATGAGCAGTTCTTC. Translated, this is CASSRGLAVNNEQFF.